This TCR beta chain was obtained from a study of shared clonotypes between healthy human individuals (dated by TCRdb to the early 2020s). Notes on the research overall: The cohort comprised a couple of women and a few men aged 18 to 49 years. Between about 0.8 and 9 billion PBMCs per donor were obtained by leukapheresis. Libraries were prepared and TCR repertoires were sequenced by different laboratories using diverse techniques, in order to increase sequencing depth and limit assay-specific biases. For each donor, three plates each were used for CD4 naive and CD4 memory, two plates were used for CD8 naive, and one plate was used for CD8 memory. Blood TCR repertoires of several healthy adults were deeply sequenced to estimate repertoire size and the extent of clonotype sharing between individuals.

TCR CDR3 regions were amplified from genomic DNA by multiplex PCR using the deep immunoSEQ assay. Genomic DNA extracted from each cell subset was distributed evenly over all wells of several immunoSEQ 96-well plates, and each plate served as one replicate. For sorted subsets, 200 to 250 ng genomic DNA, equal to tens of thousands of T cell genomes, was loaded into each replicate PCR. The purified libraries were quantified using a Qubit 3.0 fluorometer, sized with a Bioanalyzer 2100, and then quantified again using the KAPA Library Quantification kit. Every immunoSEQ 96-well plate was sequenced on a separate single-read 150-cycle Illumina NextSeq 550 flow cell. The paper's processing steps were these. Because only junctional sequences without quality scores were contained in the immunoSEQ output, filtering matching that applied to full-length reads could not be performed. Sequences were annotated with PyIR, a Python wrapper for IgBLAST v1.9, and V/J genes and CDR3 were assigned using IMGT germline references. Reads were removed for weak V/J assignments (E-value above 1e-6), missing CDR3, stop codons, out-of-frame junctions, or ambiguous translated residues. V3J clonotypes were defined as sequences sharing an identical inferred V gene, J gene, and CDR3 amino acid sequence. To compute the percentage overlap between repertoires, the number of shared unique clonotypes was divided by the size of the smaller repertoire. RTK rarefaction, the Chao1 estimator, and Recon v2.1 estimates of unobserved clonotypes were used to assess repertoire richness. For all TCRbeta clonotypes obtained by the gDNA method from a handful of donors, generation probabilities were computed with OLGA. TCRdb mirrors the immuneACCESS table, restricted to in-frame sequences. Some clones are absent from its copies; in checked studies, under half trace to an unresolved V gene, and the reason for the others is unknown. The V and J calls and clone size were taken over from that table, and D and trimming were inferred from the DNA. In this sample the table shows some 2,100,000 clones, about 94% of which occur a single time. Approximately 0.13% of the sample is taken by the ten largest.

Based on the germline V gene, the CDR1 and CDR2 sequences are SNHLY and FYNNEI. Ends trimmed: V by 4 bases, J by 4 bases; bases unmatched to a gene: 5. Inclusive of the bounding cysteine and phenylalanine, the CDR3 is 14 residues long. The sequence is cut down to CDR3 DNA, 42 bases in frame from base 1. Comments on this clone: What this receptor recognizes is not known. Base qualities are not provided; no much larger clone lies one nucleotide away.

Paper-wide results and their limitations: Based on pairwise subsampling, the degree of clonotype sharing among donors was expected to be affected by sequencing depth. Because the study included only a small number of donors, the genetic and exposure-history diversity represented was limited. Compared with non-shared clonotypes, the clonotypes found in all four sorted-subset donors had higher generation probabilities. Estimated clonotype richness was generally larger for naive than for memory subsets. Sharing across a handful of donors was observed for 4.5% to 6.5% of naive CD4, 3% to 4% of naive CD8, around 2.5% of memory CD4, and about 0.4% of memory CD8 clonotypes. Incomplete sequencing was indicated by rarefaction of sorted-subset datasets, despite the large sequencing depth. Sampling was limited to blood, and TCR repertoires in tissue likely differ from TCR repertoires in blood.

Healthy HIV-negative adults with no recently reported acute infections or vaccinations were included as donors. Every donor was a Caucasian adult living in Nashville, Tennessee, USA. CD4+ T cells were enriched through magnetic negative selection, after which naive cells were positively selected on CD45RA and the remaining negative fraction served as the memory subset. After blood collection by leukapheresis, PBMCs were isolated using Ficoll-Histopaque density gradient centrifugation and then cryopreserved in the vapor phase of liquid nitrogen. Analytical flow cytometry was used to check the purity and quantity of every magnetically sorted T cell population. Genomic DNA was isolated from each sorted fraction and quantified by UV absorbance on a Nanodrop 2000c.

The specimen sequenced was naive CD4+ T cells sorted from blood. Taken with the paper, the label for cell subset or site translates to: CD45RA+ positively selected. The chain was built from TRBV2 and TRBJ2-7, with 9 bases matching TRBD2. This receptor was obtained from a man aged 18 to 30 in good health. The nucleotide sequence is given as TGTGCCAGCAGTGTAAGTAGCGGGAGATACGAGCAGTACTTC. The resulting protein is CASSVSSGRYEQYF.